The 3 T cell receptor beta chains below were found in one sample sequenced in a study of blood T cell repertoires in COVID-19. Using immunoSEQ multiplex PCR, the repertoire was profiled, and TCRdb retains in-frame clones only, with some absent. The repertoire holds 180,000 or so clones, with roughly 85% as singletons. Sequencing input: peripheral blood. These receptors all come from a woman aged 60 to 75 with acute or convalescent COVID-19.

The J gene is TRBJ2-2, the V gene TRBV5-4; 7 bases map to TRBD1. V lost 3 bases to trimming and J lost 2 bases; unmatched junction nucleotides: 4. Per the germline V gene, CDR1 is SGHNT and CDR2 is YYREEE (reference sequence). This CDR3 spans 15 amino acids. CDR3: CASSSGTANTGELFF. The CDR3 bases are TGTGCCAGCAGCTCTGGGACAGCTAACACCGGGGAGCTGTTTTTT.

The chain links TRBV9 to TRBJ2-1, with 13 positions matching TRBD2. J gave up 8 bases and V 1 base, and 6 bases lay outside the gene matches. CDR3 length equals 16 residues. Germline lookup yields CDR1 SGDLS and CDR2 YYNGEE. The CDR3, as DNA: TGTGCCAGCAGCGTAACGGGACTAGCGGGGAGGGATGAGCAGTTCTTC. Translation gives CASSVTGLAGRDEQFF.

The V and J genes are TRBV6-5 and TRBJ1-6; 8 nucleotides line up with TRBD1. CDR1 MNHEY and CDR2 SVGAGI come from the germline V gene. With 6 bases clipped from V and 9 bases from J, the junction kept 7 bases outside the gene matches. The CDR3 is 14 amino acids. CDR3 in amino acids: CASRNGQGSSPLHF. Here the CDR3 DNA reads TGTGCCAGCAGAAACGGACAGGGTTCTTCACCCCTCCACTTT.